The present entry profiles one T cell receptor (beta chain) with its context. The data originate from a study of CD8+ T cells in alopecia areata. Overall study: Oral tofacitinib (5 to 10 mg twice daily) was administered to treated patients.

V lost 1 base and J lost 5, with 11 bases in between. The CDR3 covers 14 residues. Per the germline V gene, CDR1 is LGHNA and CDR2 is YSLEER. It was cDNA, reverse transcribed from extracted RNA, that served as the sequencing template. TCRdb's table, derived via immunoSEQ multiplex PCR, lists solely in-frame clones and lacks some. The sample consists of 160,000 or so clones, around 55% of them appearing once. The sequences come from CD8+ T cells sorted from blood, collected at week 0. The sequence came from a human donor with alopecia areata. This chain connects TRBV4-3 to TRBJ1-1; no clear D. The CDR3 sequence is CASSQVEGGTEAFF. In DNA form, the CDR3 reads TGCGCCAGCAGCCAAGTTGAGGGAGGGACTGAAGCTTTCTTT.